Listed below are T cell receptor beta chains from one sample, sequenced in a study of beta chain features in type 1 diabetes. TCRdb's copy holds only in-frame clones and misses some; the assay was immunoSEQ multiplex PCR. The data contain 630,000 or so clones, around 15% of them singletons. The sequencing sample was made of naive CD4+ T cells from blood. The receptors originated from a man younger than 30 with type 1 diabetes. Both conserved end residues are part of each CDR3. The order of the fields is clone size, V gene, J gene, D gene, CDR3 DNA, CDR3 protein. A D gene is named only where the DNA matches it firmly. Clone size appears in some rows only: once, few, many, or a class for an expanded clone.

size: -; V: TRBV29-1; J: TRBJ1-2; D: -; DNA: TGCAGCGTTAAGACAGCACCCAGCTATGGCTACACCTTC; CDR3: CSVKTAPSYGYTF
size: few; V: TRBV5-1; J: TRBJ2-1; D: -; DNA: TGCGCCAGCAGCTTGGCTGTAGCCAGCAATGAGCAGTTCTTC; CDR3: CASSLAVASNEQFF
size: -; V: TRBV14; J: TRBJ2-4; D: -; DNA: TGTGCCAGCAGCCAAGATATTTCGGGGGTGAACATTCAGTACTTC; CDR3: CASSQDISGVNIQYF
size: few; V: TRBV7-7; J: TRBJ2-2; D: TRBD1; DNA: TGTGCTAGCAGCTCCAGGGGGCACACCGGGGAGCTGTTTTTT; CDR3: CASSSRGHTGELFF
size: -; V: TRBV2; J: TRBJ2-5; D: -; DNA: TGTGCCAGCAATAGGTTCCAAGAGACCCAGTACTTC; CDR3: CASNRFQETQYF
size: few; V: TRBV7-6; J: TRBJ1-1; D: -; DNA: TGTGCCAGCAGCTTAGGGGTACAGGGGAACACTGAAGCTTTCTTT; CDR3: CASSLGVQGNTEAFF
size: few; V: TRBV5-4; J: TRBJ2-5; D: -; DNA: TGTGCCAGCAGCTTTCCTGACGGAGAAGAGACCCAGTACTTC; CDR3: CASSFPDGEETQYF
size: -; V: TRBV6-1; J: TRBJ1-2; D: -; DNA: TGTGCCTCTTTCGACGGCGGGCAGACCGACTATGGCTACACCTTC; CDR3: CASFDGGQTDYGYTF
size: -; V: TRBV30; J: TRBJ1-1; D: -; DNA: TGTGCCTGGAGTGTACGTGAAGCCACTGAAGCTTTCTTT; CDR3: CAWSVREATEAFF
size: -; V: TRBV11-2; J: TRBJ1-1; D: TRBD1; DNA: TGTGCCAGCAGCTTAGTGGGGACAGGGCCAGCTTTCTTT; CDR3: CASSLVGTGPAFF
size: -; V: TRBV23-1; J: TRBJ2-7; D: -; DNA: TGCGCCAGCAGTCACAGGGGACAAGAGGTATACGAGCAGTACTTC; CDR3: CASSHRGQEVYEQYF
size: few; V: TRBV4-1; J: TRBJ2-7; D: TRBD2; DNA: TGCGCCACCAGACCCGGGACTAGATCCTACGAGCAGTACTTC; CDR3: CATRPGTRSYEQYF
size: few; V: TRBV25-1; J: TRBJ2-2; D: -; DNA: TGTGCCAGCCGCCCATTGACAGGAATCACCGGGGAGCTGTCTTTT; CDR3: CASRPLTGITGELSF
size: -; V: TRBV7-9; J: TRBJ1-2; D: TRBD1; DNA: TGTGCCAGCAGCTCCTATGGACAGGGGAGTGGCTACACCTTC; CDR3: CASSSYGQGSGYTF
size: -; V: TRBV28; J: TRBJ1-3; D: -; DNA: TGTGCCAGCAGCCGATTCGGGTCAGGAAACACCATATATTTT; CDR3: CASSRFGSGNTIYF
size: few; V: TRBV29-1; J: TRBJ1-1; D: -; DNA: TGCAGCGTTGTTCGGGTGAACACTGAAGCTTTCTTT; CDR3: CSVVRVNTEAFF
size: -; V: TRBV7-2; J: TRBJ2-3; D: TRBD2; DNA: TGTGCCAGCAGCCGCGGGGGGGCAGGCACAGATACGCAGTATTTT; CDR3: CASSRGGAGTDTQYF
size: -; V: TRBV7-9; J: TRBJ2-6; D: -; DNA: TGTGCCAGCAGCTTAGGAAGGATCTTTAGCTCTGGGGCCAACGTCCTGACTTTC; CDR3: CASSLGRIFSSGANVLTF
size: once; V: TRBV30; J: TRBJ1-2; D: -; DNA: TGTGCCTTCAATCGGAGGGCTAACTATGGCTACACCTTC; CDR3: CAFNRRANYGYTF
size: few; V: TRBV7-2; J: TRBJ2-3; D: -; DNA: TGTGCCAGTCGGAGCACAGATACGCAGTATTTT; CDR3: CASRSTDTQYF
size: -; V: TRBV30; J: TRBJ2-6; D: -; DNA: TGTGCCTGGGGTTCTAGAATATCTGGGGCCAACGTCCTGACTTTC; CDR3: CAWGSRISGANVLTF
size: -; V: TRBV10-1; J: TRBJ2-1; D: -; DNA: TGCGCCAGCAGCCCTGAAGGAGTCGGGGAGCAGTTCTTC; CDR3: CASSPEGVGEQFF
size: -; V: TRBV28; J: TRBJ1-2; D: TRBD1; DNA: TGTGCCAGCAGCCCAGGCGGGACAGCGATGTGGAACTATGGCTACACCTTC; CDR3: CASSPGGTAMWNYGYTF
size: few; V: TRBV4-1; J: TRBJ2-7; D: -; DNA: TGCGCCAGCAGCCCTATGACTAACGCGCGAGGTGAGCAGTACTTC; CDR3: CASSPMTNARGEQYF
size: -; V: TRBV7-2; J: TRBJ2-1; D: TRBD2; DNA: TGTGCCAGCAGCTCACGGGAGGTGCTTCGGAATGAGCAGTTCTTC; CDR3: CASSSREVLRNEQFF
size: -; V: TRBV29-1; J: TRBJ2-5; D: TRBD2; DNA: TGCAGCGCCGATTACCGGGACTACGGATTGATGACCCAGTACTTC; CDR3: CSADYRDYGLMTQYF
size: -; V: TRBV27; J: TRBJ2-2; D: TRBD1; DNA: TGTGCCAGCAGTAGGCGGACAGGACGGACCGGGGAGCTGTTTTTT; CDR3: CASSRRTGRTGELFF
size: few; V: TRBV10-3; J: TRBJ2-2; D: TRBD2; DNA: TGTGCCATCAGGGGAGGGGCGAACACCGGGGAGCTGTTTTTT; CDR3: CAIRGGANTGELFF
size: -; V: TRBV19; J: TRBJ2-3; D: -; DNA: TGTGCCAGTAAGGCCCAGGGCACAGATACGCAGTATTTT; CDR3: CASKAQGTDTQYF
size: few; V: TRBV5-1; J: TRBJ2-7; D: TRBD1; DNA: TGCGCCAGCAGTCCCCTTGCAGGGGGCGTCACTCCCCACGAGCAGTACTTC; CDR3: CASSPLAGGVTPHEQYF
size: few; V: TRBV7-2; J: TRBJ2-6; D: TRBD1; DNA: TGTGCCAAAGGACAGGGAAGCTCTGGGGCCAACGTCCTGACTTTC; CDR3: CAKGQGSSGANVLTF
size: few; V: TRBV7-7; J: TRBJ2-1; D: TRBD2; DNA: TGTGCTAGCAGCTCACGACTAAGCGGGGGGTGGGATGAGCAGTTCTTC; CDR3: CASSSRLSGGWDEQFF
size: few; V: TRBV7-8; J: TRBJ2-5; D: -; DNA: TGTGCCAGCAGCCCCTTGAACGAGGGCCTACAAGAGACCCAGTACTTC; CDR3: CASSPLNEGLQETQYF
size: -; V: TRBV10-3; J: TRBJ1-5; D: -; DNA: TGTGCCATCAGTCGGGGGGATCAGCCCCAGCATTTT; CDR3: CAISRGDQPQHF
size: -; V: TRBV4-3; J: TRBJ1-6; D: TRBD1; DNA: TGCGCCAGCAGCCGCACTGCGACAGGGGATAATAATTCACCCCTCCACTTT; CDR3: CASSRTATGDNNSPLHF
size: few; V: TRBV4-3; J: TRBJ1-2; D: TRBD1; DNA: TGCGCCAGCAGCCGGCAAAGAATTGAGACAGGGGCTGGCTACACCTTC; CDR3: CASSRQRIETGAGYTF
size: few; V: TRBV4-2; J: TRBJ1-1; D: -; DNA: TGTGCCAGCAGCCAAGATGATTTAGGATTGCAGGGGAGGGCTGAAGCTTTCTTT; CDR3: CASSQDDLGLQGRAEAFF
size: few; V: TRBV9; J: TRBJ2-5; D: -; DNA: TGTGCCAGCAGCCTAACTTTCCAAGAGACCCAGTACTTC; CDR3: CASSLTFQETQYF
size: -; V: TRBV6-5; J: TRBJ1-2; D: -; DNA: TGTGCCAGCAGTCCTAGGAGGTCCTATGGCTACACCTTC; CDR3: CASSPRRSYGYTF
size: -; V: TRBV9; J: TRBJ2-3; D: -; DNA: TGTGCCAGCAGCGTCGGGGGAACAGATACGCAGTATTTT; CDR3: CASSVGGTDTQYF
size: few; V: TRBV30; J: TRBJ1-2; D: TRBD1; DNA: TGTGCCTGGAAAGGGACAGGTCCTAACTATGGCTACACCTTC; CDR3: CAWKGTGPNYGYTF
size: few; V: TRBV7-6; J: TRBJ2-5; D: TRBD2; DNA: TGTGCCAGCAGCTTTGGACTAGAAGAGACCCAGTACTTC; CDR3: CASSFGLEETQYF
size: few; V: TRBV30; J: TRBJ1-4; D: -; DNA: TGTGCCTGGAGGGGAAACGAATTTACTAATGAAAAACTGTTTTTT; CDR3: CAWRGNEFTNEKLFF
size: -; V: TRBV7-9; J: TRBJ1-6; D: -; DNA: TGTGCCAGCAGCTTATTTTTGGCAGGGAGGCGCGGGGAGTACTCACCCCTCCACTTT; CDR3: CASSLFLAGRRGEYSPLHF
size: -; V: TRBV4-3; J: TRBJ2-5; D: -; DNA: TGCGCCAGCAGCCGGACACTTGATAAAGAGACCCAGTACTTC; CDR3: CASSRTLDKETQYF
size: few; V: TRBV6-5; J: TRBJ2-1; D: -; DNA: TGTGCCAGCAGTTCTTTCCACCAGGGGAATGAGCAGTTCTTC; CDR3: CASSSFHQGNEQFF
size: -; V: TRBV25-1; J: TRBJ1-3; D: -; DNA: TGTGCCAGCAGTGAATTGAAGGGTTTCCTCTCTGGAAACACCATATATTTT; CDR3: CASSELKGFLSGNTIYF
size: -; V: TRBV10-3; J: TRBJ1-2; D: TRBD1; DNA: TGTGCCATCAGACCCCTCCAGGGACAGCCAAACTATGGCTACACCTTC; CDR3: CAIRPLQGQPNYGYTF
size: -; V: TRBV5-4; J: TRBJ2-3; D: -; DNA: TGTGCCAGCAGCCGAGTCCTTGAGGATACGCAGTATTTT; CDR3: CASSRVLEDTQYF
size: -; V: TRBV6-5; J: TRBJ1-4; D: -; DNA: TGTGCCAGCAGTTACTCGGTGAGGGCTAATGAAAAACTGTTTTTT; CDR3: CASSYSVRANEKLFF
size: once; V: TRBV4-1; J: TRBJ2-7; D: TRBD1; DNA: TGCGCCAGCAGCCTGGGACAGGGAGTCGGTAGCGAGCAGTACTTC; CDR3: CASSLGQGVGSEQYF
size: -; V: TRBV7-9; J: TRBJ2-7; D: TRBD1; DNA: TGTGCCAGCAGGCCCTACTTTGGGACAGGGGACTACGAGCAGTACTTC; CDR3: CASRPYFGTGDYEQYF
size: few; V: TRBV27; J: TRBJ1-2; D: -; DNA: TGTGCCAGCAGTTTAGGTCCAGGGCCCAACTATGGCTACACCTTC; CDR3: CASSLGPGPNYGYTF